Listed here are 25 T cell receptor beta chains from one sample, sequenced in a study of shared clonotypes between healthy human individuals. The data were produced by immunoSEQ multiplex PCR, yet TCRdb's version contains in-frame clones alone and is incomplete. The data contain 850,000 to 1,100,000 clones, 60% to 80% of them seen just once; the ten biggest clones take up approximately 0.9%. Source material: memory CD4+ T cells from PBMCs. The sample's subset: CD45RA-negative fraction. The receptors come from a man aged 18 to 29 in good health. Some clones in this sample may be carry-over from other donors' samples.

Turning to this clone: Other DNA sequences from this sample encode an identical CDR3 as well. In DNA, the CDR3 is TGCAGCGGGTCAGGGGGCGAAGAGACCCAGTACTTC. Protein sequence: CSGSGGEETQYF. The V gene is TRBV29-1, the J gene TRBJ2-5; 8 bases are shared with TRBD1. Germline trimming cut 7 bases from V and 3 bases from J; bases unmatched to any gene: 4. The germline gives CDR1 SQVTM, CDR2 ANQGSEA. CDR3 length: 12 amino acids.

V gene TRBV18 combines with J gene TRBJ1-1; D is undetermined. Trimming pared 3 bases from V and 6 bases from J, leaving 5 bases between. Germline V gene data show CDR1 as KGHSH and CDR2 as LQKENI. The CDR3 has 11 residues. CDR3 sequence (DNA): TGTGCCAGCTCACCCCTCCCTGAAGCTTTCTTT. The encoded protein is CASSPLPEAFF.

The chain is built from TRBV6-1 and TRBJ2-7; the match to TRBD1 covers 8 bases. The germline V gene encodes CDR1 MNHNS and CDR2 SASEGT. Losses at the gene ends were 7 bases for V and 4 bases for J; bases not matched to a gene: 9. The CDR3 totals 14 residues. As DNA, the CDR3 is TGTGCCAGCAATCGGCAGGGGGCGTGGTACGAGCAGTACTTC. Protein product: CASNRQGAWYEQYF.

A single count supports this clone. The chain carries TRBV6-6 and TRBJ2-1; D unclear. V was clipped by 0 bases and J by 9 bases, with 12 bases between them. The CDR3 consists of 14 residues. Germline lookup yields CDR1 MNHNY and CDR2 SVGAGI (reference sequence). The CDR3 bases are TGTGCCAGCAGTTACTCGATCCGCCAGACTGAGCAGTTCTTC. It specifies CASSYSIRQTEQFF.

CDR3 bases: TGTGCCAGCAGCTTCAGGATGAACACTGAAGCTTTCTTT. Protein: CASSFRMNTEAFF. The chain couples TRBV11-3 to TRBJ1-1, with D unresolved. Germline CDR1 SGHNT, CDR2 YENEEA. There are 13 residues in the CDR3. V was shortened by 3 bases and J by 0 bases, with 5 bases between the two germline ends.

The chain has TRBV9 and TRBJ2-5; possibly TRBD2 for D (5 bases). CDR3 length: 16 residues. The V gene's germline CDR1 is SGDLS and CDR2 YYNGEE. The V end lost 0 bases, the J end lost 1 base, and 13 bases lay between the germline ends. CDR3 sequence (DNA): TGTGCCAGCAGCGTAGGGGCACGAGGGCCCCAAGAGACCCAGTACTTC. It translates to CASSVGARGPQETQYF.

This chain connects TRBV5-1 to TRBJ1-1, with unresolved D. The CDR3 covers 16 residues. V shed 0 bases and J shed 0 bases, with 12 bases lying between them. In germline, CDR1 is SGHRS, CDR2 YFSETQ. CDR3 nucleotide sequence: TGCGCCAGCAGCTTGGTCAGGAAGGAGATGAACACTGAAGCTTTCTTT. It is translated as CASSLVRKEMNTEAFF.

The chain carries TRBV9 and TRBJ1-2; D possibly corresponds to TRBD1 (5 bases). Trimming removed 6 bases at V and 0 bases at J, with 21 bases between. This CDR3 has 17 residues. CDR1 and CDR2 from the germline V gene are SGDLS and YYNGEE. The CDR3 nucleotides are TGTGCCAGCACCGATAACGGGCAGGGCAGAACTAACTATGGCTACACCTTC. It encodes CASTDNGQGRTNYGYTF.

The gene calls are TRBV19 and TRBJ2-4; 9 bases align to TRBD1. The ends lost 5 bases at V and 3 bases at J; junction bases unmatched: 8. This CDR3 has 16 amino acids. CDR1 and CDR2 from the germline V gene are LNHDA and SQIVND (reference sequence). The CDR3 DNA is TGTGCCAGTAGTTTTCGGACAGGGGTATTCAAAAACATTCAGTACTTC. Its protein product is CASSFRTGVFKNIQYF.

The rearrangement uses TRBV7-2 and TRBJ2-7; the D is unclear. The V gene lost 2 bases and the J gene lost 3 bases, with 11 bases spanning the gap. The CDR3 has 14 amino acids. The germline V gene encodes CDR1 SGHTA and CDR2 FQGNSA. The CDR3 region is CASSLLHAHYEQYF. The CDR3 DNA is TGTGCCAGCAGCTTATTGCATGCTCACTACGAGCAGTACTTC.

The rearrangement links TRBV9 to TRBJ2-3; D uncertain. The germline gives CDR1 SGDLS, CDR2 YYNGEE. This CDR3 comprises 16 residues. V was pared by 4 bases and J by 6 bases, with 21 bases between. The CDR3 region is CASSPTPGAQRDTQYF. The CDR3 nucleotides read TGTGCCAGCAGCCCTACACCGGGCGCCCAGAGGGATACGCAGTATTTT.

The gene calls are TRBV11-2 and TRBJ2-5; D is perhaps TRBD1 or TRBD2 (5 bases each). The CDR3 runs 16 residues. The ends were cut back, 2 bases at V and 2 bases at J, with 15 bases in the middle. CDR1 is SGHAT and CDR2 is FQNNGV in the germline V gene. The CDR3 nucleotides read TGTGCCAGCAGCTTAACGCTCTGGGGCGGGCAAGAGACCCAGTACTTC. As protein: CASSLTLWGGQETQYF.

This chain joins TRBV5-1 and TRBJ2-6; D may correspond to TRBD1 or TRBD2 (6 bases each). V was pared by 9 bases and J by 1 base, with 11 bases between. The CDR3 contains 14 residues. Germline-derived CDR1 and CDR2 are SGHRS and YFSETQ. The CDR3 region has the DNA TGCGCCACGGGGGCGGTATCTGGGGCCAACGTCCTGACTTTC. It codes for CATGAVSGANVLTF. Based on the CDR3 plus reference TRBV5-1 and TRBJ2-6, the full variable domain is KAGVTQTPRYLIKTRGQQVTLSCSPISGHRSVSWYQQTPGQGLQFLFEYFSETQRNKGNFPGRFSGRQFSNSRSEMNVSTLELGDSALYLCATGAVSGANVLTFGAGSRLTVL.

J is TRBJ1-3 and V is TRBV14; D gene uncertain. V was shortened by 2 bases and J by 2 bases, with 13 bases between the two germline ends. Germline V gene data show CDR1 as SGHDN and CDR2 as FVKESK. The CDR3 sequence is 16 residues long. The CDR3 is CASSQRRRNAGNTIYF. The CDR3 DNA follows: TGTGCCAGCAGCCAACGTAGGCGGAACGCTGGAAACACCATATATTTT.

The chain has TRBV4-2 and TRBJ2-5; no firm D call. V shed 0 bases and J shed 9 bases, with 8 bases lying between them. The CDR3 loop spans 12 amino acids. Germline assignment: CDR1 LGHNA and CDR2 YNFKEQ. The CDR3 nucleotides read TGTGCCAGCAGCCAAGATGGTTGGCCCCAGTACTTC. Translated, it gives CASSQDGWPQYF.

In this sample, this clone turned up a few times. V and J are TRBV10-1 and TRBJ1-2; 10 bases agree with TRBD1. Germline CDR1 WNHNN, CDR2 SYGVQD (reference sequence). V dropped 7 bases and J dropped 8; count of bases not matched to a gene: 31. This CDR3 is 21 amino acids long. CDR3 loop: CASKADPSNPNGTGEGDGYTF. The CDR3 DNA reads TGCGCCAGCAAAGCCGATCCCTCAAACCCAAACGGGACAGGGGAGGGTGACGGCTACACCTTC.

The chain couples TRBV10-3 to TRBJ2-3; the match to TRBD2 covers 7 bases. The germline gives CDR1 ENHRY, CDR2 SYGVKD. This CDR3 is 15 amino acids long. The trim removed 0 bases at V and 6 bases at J, leaving 6 bases unmatched. This CDR3 is CAISESGRESDTQYF. The CDR3 DNA sequence: TGTGCCATCAGTGAGTCCGGGCGGGAGTCGGATACGCAGTATTTT.

V and J are TRBV5-1 and TRBJ2-1; 11 bases map to TRBD2. The V and J ends lost 7 bases and 15 bases, in that order; junction bases with no gene match: 18. Germline V lookup: CDR1 SGHRS, CDR2 YFSETQ. The CDR3 sequence is 15 residues long. The CDR3 nucleotides read TGCGCCAGCCACGGTGGGCTAGCGGGAGGACCTGAGGGGTTCTTC. This gives the protein CASHGGLAGGPEGFF.

Of note for this clone: A read error likely explains this, since a far larger clone differs by one base. Other DNA sequences in the same sample also yield this CDR3. This rearrangement joins TRBV5-6 to TRBJ1-2; D perhaps matches TRBD1 (5 bases). There are 16 residues in the CDR3. V was trimmed by 4 bases and J by 4 bases, leaving 20 bases between them. The germline V gene encodes CDR1 SGHDT and CDR2 YYEEEE. The CDR3 DNA reads as TGTGCCAGCAGCCTATGGGGGACGGGGGATTCCTATGGCTACACCTTC. Translating gives CASSLWGTGDSYGYTF. Combining the CDR3 with reference TRBV5-6 and TRBJ1-2 gives the whole variable domain DAGVTQSPTHLIKTRGQQVTLRCSPKSGHDTVSWYQQALGQGPQFIFQYYEEEERQRGNFPDRFSGHQFPNYSSELNVNALLLGDSALYLCASSLWGTGDSYGYTFGSGTRLTVV.

The chain links TRBV4-1 to TRBJ1-5; 7 positions agree with TRBD1. Per germline, CDR1 MGHRA and CDR2 YSYEKL. The CDR3 contains 15 residues. The V gene end was trimmed by 1 base and the J gene end by 2 bases; junction bases not matched to a gene: 2. The CDR3 coding sequence is TGCGCCAGCAGCCAAGTAGACAGGGGCAATCAGCCCCAGCATTTT. It codes for CASSQVDRGNQPQHF.

The chain combines TRBV5-1 with TRBJ2-7, with 15 bases identical to TRBD2. V trimming: 4 bases; J trimming: 1 base; junction bases outside the gene matches: 12. Germline CDR1 reads SGHRS; CDR2 reads YFSETQ. This CDR3 region has 19 residues. CDR3 coding DNA: TGCGCCAGCAGCGGCTCGGGACTAGCGGGAGGTCCCGGGTCCTACGAGCAGTACTTC. Amino acids: CASSGSGLAGGPGSYEQYF.

V is TRBV11-2 and J is TRBJ1-5, with 8 nucleotides matching TRBD1. CDR1 SGHAT and CDR2 FQNNGV come from the germline V gene. The CDR3 extends over 15 amino acids. V dropped 1 base and J dropped 6; count of bases not matched to a gene: 5. Written as DNA, the CDR3 is TGTGCCAGCAGCTTAGGGACAGGGACAGGTCAGCCCCAGCATTTT. Translated, it gives CASSLGTGTGQPQHF.

The chain has TRBV4-3 and TRBJ2-7, with 10 bases matching TRBD1. Germline V gives CDR1 LGHNA, CDR2 YSLEER. V shed 4 bases and J 1 base; nucleotides not matched to a gene: 13. The CDR3 loop spans 18 amino acids. CDR3 sequence: CASSRKTGTGAMSYEQYF. As DNA, the CDR3 is TGCGCCAGCAGCCGAAAAACCGGGACAGGGGCGATGTCCTACGAGCAGTACTTC.

The rearrangement links TRBV6-1 to TRBJ2-7; D is possibly TRBD1 (5 bases). The CDR3 loop spans 13 amino acids. Germline V gives CDR1 MNHNS, CDR2 SASEGT. V was cut by 4 bases and J by 1 base, with 8 bases left in between. Here the CDR3 reads CASSAQVSYEQYF. The CDR3 nucleotides are TGTGCCAGCAGTGCACAGGTTTCCTACGAGCAGTACTTC.

The chain has TRBV9 and TRBJ1-2; D is possibly TRBD1 (5 bases). The V gene's germline CDR1 is SGDLS and CDR2 YYNGEE. The CDR3 is 16 amino acids. The V end was cut by 2 bases, the J end by 2 bases, with 16 bases between. The CDR3 is CASSVATGGKNYGYTF. The CDR3 DNA sequence: TGTGCCAGCAGCGTTGCAACTGGGGGGAAGAACTATGGCTACACCTTC.